This T cell receptor (beta chain) appears in the sequencing data of a study of T cell repertoires in ileal Crohn's disease. Overall study results and limits: Clonal expansions were more frequent in active smokers than non-smokers at surgery.

This clone was recorded a few times. Its antigen remains unknown. Assay used: immunoSEQ multiplex PCR; TCRdb lists only in-frame clones, some missing. The sample lists 9,500 to 13,000 clones, over 60% occurring once. Germline loops: CDR1 SGHRS, CDR2 YFSETQ. The V end was cut by 2 bases, the J end by 5 bases, with 13 bases between. This CDR3 has 15 amino acids. The sample taken for sequencing was ileal tissue. The chain combines TRBV5-1 with TRBJ1-4; possibly TRBD1 for D (5 bases). The clonotype was recovered from an adult with Crohn's disease. In nucleotides, the CDR3 is TGCGCCAGCAGCTTCGTGCCGACAGAGAATGAAAAACTGTTTTTT. It is translated as CASSFVPTENEKLFF.